These 22 T cell receptor beta chains came from one sample sequenced in a study of OX40 agonist ivuxolimab in advanced cancers. Sequencing was performed with immunoSEQ multiplex PCR; in TCRdb, only in-frame clones are kept and a portion is missing. The sample records tens of thousands of clones, around 90% being singletons. The sequenced sample was CD4+ or CD8+ T cells sorted from blood, obtained in a trial of the OX40 agonist ivuxolimab. The receptors come from an adult with an advanced solid tumor such as melanoma, head and neck, liver or kidney cancer.

J is TRBJ2-1 and V is TRBV7-9; the match to TRBD2 covers 8 bases. CDR3 length: 15 residues. The V gene end was trimmed by 5 bases and the J gene end by 4 bases; junction bases not matched to a gene: 7. Germline CDR1 SEHNR, CDR2 FQNEAQ (reference sequence). The CDR3 DNA is TGTGCCAGCAGCGCAGCGGGAGAGGGGTACAATGAGCAGTTCTTC. Translating it yields CASSAAGEGYNEQFF.

V usage is TRBV28 and J usage is TRBJ2-3; 7 positions agree with TRBD2. CDR1 and CDR2 from the germline V gene are MDHEN and SYDVKM. The CDR3 sequence is 12 residues long. J was trimmed by 5 bases and V by 8 bases; bases with no gene match: 4. As DNA, the CDR3 is TGTGCCAGCGGGAGCGGGGTAGATACGCAGTATTTT. Residues: CASGSGVDTQYF.

On this clone: The junction and the germline gene differ at one end; a read error may be behind it. This sample also contains other DNA sequences that code for the same CDR3. The chain recombines TRBV5-1 with TRBJ2-7; D is unclear. The CDR3 extends over 15 amino acids. Germline values: CDR1 SGHRS, CDR2 YFSETQ. The DNA for the CDR3 is TGCGCCAGCAGCTTGGCCCTGGAGCGCTCCTACGAGCAATACTTC. Translation gives CASSLALERSYEQYF.

This clone is a singleton in its sample. The V call is TRBV5-1, the J call TRBJ2-6, with D possibly matching TRBD1 (6 bases). This CDR3 is built from 17 residues. The V end lost 0 bases, the J end lost 0 bases, and 10 bases lay between the germline ends. The germline V gene has CDR1 SGHRS and CDR2 YFSETQ. The CDR3 region is CASSLAVGGSGANVLTF. As DNA, the CDR3 is TGCGCCAGCAGCTTGGCAGTAGGGGGCTCTGGGGCCAACGTCCTGACTTTC.

This clone showed up just a few times. V is TRBV7-6 and J is TRBJ2-7; 7 bases align to TRBD2. There are 15 residues in the CDR3. In germline, CDR1 is SGHVS, CDR2 FNYEAQ. V lost 0 bases, J lost 5 bases, and 7 bases stayed unmatched. DNA for the CDR3: TGTGCCAGCAGCTTAGCGGGAGGGCCTGGGGACGAGCAGTACTTC. As protein: CASSLAGGPGDEQYF.

The rearrangement uses TRBV28 and TRBJ2-5; possibly TRBD1 or TRBD2 for D (5 bases each). The end of the DNA aligns better with TRBJ2-7, so the J call may be wrong. Germline loops: CDR1 MDHEN, CDR2 SYDVKM. This CDR3 has 16 amino acids. The CDR3 region has the DNA TGTGCCAGCAGTTCTCCGAGGGTCGGGGCCCCATACGAGCAGTACTTC. Residues: CASSSPRVGAPYEQYF.

This sequence joins TRBV5-6 and TRBJ2-2, with TRBD1 matching 7 bases. V lost 4 bases to trimming and J lost 3 bases; unmatched junction nucleotides: 9. CDR3 length: 16 amino acids. Germline V CDR1 and CDR2: SGHDT, YYEEEE. CDR3 sequence: CASSVLYRGDTGELFF. As DNA, the CDR3 is TGTGCCAGCAGCGTCCTTTACAGGGGAGACACCGGGGAGCTGTTTTTT. The whole variable domain, filled in from reference TRBV5-6 and TRBJ2-2, reads DAGVTQSPTHLIKTRGQQVTLRCSPKSGHDTVSWYQQALGQGPQFIFQYYEEEERQRGNFPDRFSGHQFPNYSSELNVNALLLGDSALYLCASSVLYRGDTGELFFGEGSRLTVL.

A note on this clone: The same CDR3 arises from other DNA sequences in this sample as well. The rearrangement links TRBV7-2 to TRBJ1-3; D gene unclear. Germline CDR1 SGHTA, CDR2 FQGNSA. V lost 3 bases, J lost 3 bases, and 12 bases lay in between. The length of the CDR3 is 15 residues. CDR3 coding DNA: TGTGCCAGCAGCTTGGCGGGGAAGGGTGGAAACACCATATATTTT. Its protein product is CASSLAGKGGNTIYF.

CDR3 loop: CASSEGPGQGAGEQYF. In DNA, the CDR3 is TGTGCCAGCAGTGAAGGGCCGGGACAGGGGGCCGGCGAGCAGTACTTC. J is TRBJ2-7 and V is TRBV6-1, with 12 bases lining up with TRBD1. Germline CDR1 is MNHNS and CDR2 is SASEGT. The CDR3 loop spans 16 amino acids. The ends lost 1 base at V and 6 bases at J; junction bases unmatched: 7.

The V call is TRBV11-1, the J call TRBJ2-4; D is possibly TRBD1 (5 bases). The CDR3 has 16 residues. Per germline, CDR1 SGHAT and CDR2 FQDESV (reference sequence). Trimming took off 4 bases at V and 4 bases at J, with 17 bases between the two ends. The CDR3 is CASSWRLQETKNIQYF. The CDR3 nucleotides are TGTGCCAGCAGCTGGCGCTTACAGGAAACTAAAAACATTCAGTACTTC.

In its sample, this clone was seen a few times. V usage is TRBV30 and J usage is TRBJ1-1; D not certain. Between the trimmed V and J ends, which lost 2 bases and 2 bases, there was a span of 9 bases. The CDR3 contains 13 residues. Germline V gives CDR1 GTSNPN, CDR2 SVGIG (reference sequence). As DNA, the CDR3 is TGTGCCTGGAGTAGAACGGTCAACACTGAAGCTTTCTTT. Translated: CAWSRTVNTEAFF.

This sequence joins TRBV18 and TRBJ1-1, with 7 positions matching TRBD1. Losses at the gene ends were 5 bases for V and 6 bases for J; bases not matched to a gene: 6. This CDR3 contains 13 residues. In germline, CDR1 is KGHSH, CDR2 LQKENI. The CDR3 spells CASSEDRVSEAFF. CDR3 DNA sequence: TGTGCCAGCTCAGAAGACAGGGTATCTGAAGCTTTCTTT.

This chain connects TRBV5-4 to TRBJ1-2, with 9 bases identical to TRBD1. From germline, CDR1 is SGHNT and CDR2 YYREEE (reference sequence). CDR3 size: 14 residues. The ends lost 1 base at V and 3 bases at J; junction bases unmatched: 1. The CDR3 loop reads CASSLWTGDYGYTF. CDR3 DNA: TGTGCCAGCAGCTTGTGGACAGGGGACTATGGCTACACCTTC. Supplemented by reference TRBV5-4 and TRBJ1-2, the full variable domain reads ETGVTQSPTHLIKTRGQQVTLRCSSQSGHNTVSWYQQALGQGPQFIFQYYREEENGRGNFPPRFSGLQFPNYSSELNVNALELDDSALYLCASSLWTGDYGYTFGSGTRLTVV.

The V gene is TRBV9, the J gene TRBJ2-6; D is possibly TRBD1 (7 bases). The germline V gene encodes CDR1 SGDLS and CDR2 YYNGEE. The CDR3 has 19 residues. Trimming took off 0 bases at V and 2 bases at J, with 18 bases between the two ends. The CDR3 DNA reads as TGTGCCAGCAGCGTAGTCGGAGGGGGCGCTGTCACTGGGGCCAACGTCCTGACTTTC. Residues: CASSVVGGGAVTGANVLTF. The entire variable domain, with the rest obtained from reference TRBV9 and TRBJ2-6, is as follows: DSGVTQTPKHLITATGQRVTLRCSPRSGDLSVYWYQQSLDQGLQFLIQYYNGEERAKGNILERFSAQQFPDLHSELNLSSLELGDSALYFCASSVVGGGAVTGANVLTFGAGSRLTVL.

V is TRBV6-5 and J is TRBJ1-2, with 7 bases lining up with TRBD1. CDR1 and CDR2 from the germline V gene are MNHEY and SVGAGI. The CDR3 is 14 residues long. With 5 bases clipped from V and 4 bases from J, the junction kept 7 bases outside the gene matches. This CDR3 is CASSPTGAGYGYTF. The CDR3 bases are TGTGCCAGCAGTCCAACAGGGGCCGGCTATGGCTACACCTTC.

This clone was observed once. The chain employs TRBV10-1 and TRBJ2-7; 8 bases line up with TRBD2. The germline gives CDR1 WNHNN, CDR2 SYGVQD (reference sequence). The CDR3 totals 14 residues. With 0 bases clipped from V and 6 bases from J, the junction kept 4 bases outside the gene matches. The CDR3 coding sequence is TGCGCCAGCAGTGAGTCAGTCCGGGAGGGCGAGCAGTACTTC. Protein sequence: CASSESVREGEQYF.

The chain links TRBV5-8 to TRBJ2-1; the match to TRBD2 covers 8 bases. Germline assignment: CDR1 SGHTS and CDR2 YDEGEE. The V and J ends lost 9 bases and 8 bases, in that order; junction bases with no gene match: 7. CDR3 length: 12 residues. This CDR3 reads CATKGLVYEQFF. DNA for the CDR3: TGTGCCACCAAGGGACTAGTCTATGAGCAGTTCTTC.

The chain's CDR3 is CASSRTGNSPLHF. The CDR3 DNA sequence: TGTGCCAGCAGTCGGACAGGGAATTCACCCCTCCACTTT. The chain joins TRBV6-5 to TRBJ1-6; TRBD1 matches at 8 bases. The CDR3 consists of 13 residues. Germline V gives CDR1 MNHEY, CDR2 SVGAGI. J lost 7 bases, V lost 5 bases, and 1 base had no gene match.

The rearrangement links TRBV9 to TRBJ1-3, with 9 bases identical to TRBD1. The V gene end was trimmed by 3 bases and the J gene end by 0 bases; junction bases not matched to a gene: 4. This CDR3 region has 16 residues. The germline gives CDR1 SGDLS, CDR2 YYNGEE. DNA of the CDR3: TGTGCCAGCAGCGGGACAGGGGCAGGCTCTGGAAACACCATATATTTT. Translated: CASSGTGAGSGNTIYF.

For this clone: Compared with germline, one end of the junction differs, possibly owing to a read error. This chain links TRBV20-1 with TRBJ1-1; D not certain. The CDR3 spans 10 residues. Germline values: CDR1 DFQATT, CDR2 SNEGSKA (reference sequence). The DNA for the CDR3 is TGCAGTGCTAGAGCCCCCCGACAATTATTT. Its protein is CSARAPRQLF.

J is TRBJ2-1 and V is TRBV5-4, with 9 bases aligning to TRBD2. In germline, CDR1 is SGHNT, CDR2 YYREEE (reference sequence). The CDR3 is 17 amino acids. With V trimmed by 0 bases and J by 4 bases, 8 bases remained unmatched. CDR3 in amino acids: CASSLVWGSGRYNEQFF. The CDR3 DNA reads as TGTGCCAGCAGCTTGGTTTGGGGGAGCGGGAGGTACAATGAGCAGTTCTTC.

The J gene is TRBJ1-1, the V gene TRBV5-1; D gene ambiguous. CDR1 is SGHRS, CDR2 YFSETQ, per germline. V was pared by 0 bases and J by 6 bases, with 15 bases between. The CDR3 has 15 amino acids. CDR3 protein: CASSLAVPFEPEAFF. The DNA of the CDR3 is TGCGCCAGCAGCTTGGCCGTGCCCTTTGAACCTGAAGCTTTCTTT.